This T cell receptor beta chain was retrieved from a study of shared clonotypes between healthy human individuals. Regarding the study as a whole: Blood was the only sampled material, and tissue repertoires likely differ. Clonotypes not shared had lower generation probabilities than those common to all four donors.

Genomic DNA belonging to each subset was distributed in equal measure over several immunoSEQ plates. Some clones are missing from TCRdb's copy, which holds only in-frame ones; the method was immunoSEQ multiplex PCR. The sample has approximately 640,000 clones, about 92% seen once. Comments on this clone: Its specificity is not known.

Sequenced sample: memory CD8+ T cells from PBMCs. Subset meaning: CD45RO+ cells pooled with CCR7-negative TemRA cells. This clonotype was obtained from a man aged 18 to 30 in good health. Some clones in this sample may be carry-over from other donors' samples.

The CDR3 DNA reads TGTGCCAGCAGCCCGTATCGGACGGATAATAACTATGGCTACACCTTC. This codes for CASSPYRTDNNYGYTF. The chain couples TRBV7-9 to TRBJ1-2; D is uncertain. Trimming left V 5 bases short and J 1 base short, with 17 bases between. Germline V lookup: CDR1 SEHNR, CDR2 FQNEAQ (reference sequence). The CDR3 is 16 residues long.